The rows below give T cell receptor beta chains drawn from one sample of a study of blood T cell repertoires in COVID-19. Generated by immunoSEQ multiplex PCR, the TCRdb table keeps only in-frame clones and is missing some. The repertoire holds around 470,000 clones, 89% seen once, with around 0.95% in the top ten. Sequencing was carried out using peripheral blood. These receptors were obtained from a young man with COVID-19, enrolled during active disease. The CDR3 runs from the conserved cysteine through the conserved F or W. A D gene is named only where the DNA matches it firmly. Only some rows state a clone size, as once, few, many or a class for expanded clones.

V gene: TRBV5-1; D gene: TRBD2; J gene: TRBJ2-5; clone size: once; CDR3 protein: CASAGLAGSKETQYF; CDR3 DNA: TGCGCCAGCGCGGGACTAGCGGGGAGTAAGGAGACCCAGTACTTC
V gene: TRBV7-3; D gene: NA; J gene: TRBJ1-3; clone size: NA; CDR3 protein: CASSSGQHSGNTIYF; CDR3 DNA: TGTGCCAGCAGCTCTGGACAGCACTCTGGAAACACCATATATTTT
V gene: TRBV11-1; D gene: NA; J gene: TRBJ2-7; clone size: NA; CDR3 protein: CASSKPYYEQYF; CDR3 DNA: TGTGCCAGCAGCAAGCCCTATTACGAGCAGTACTTC
V gene: TRBV6-5; D gene: NA; J gene: TRBJ2-2; clone size: NA; CDR3 protein: CASSSGANTGELFF; CDR3 DNA: TGTGCCAGCAGTTCAGGGGCGAACACCGGGGAGCTGTTTTTT
V gene: TRBV11-3; D gene: NA; J gene: TRBJ2-2; clone size: NA; CDR3 protein: CASSLSSQYTGELFF; CDR3 DNA: TGTGCCAGCAGCTTATCTTCACAGTACACCGGGGAGCTGTTTTTT
V gene: TRBV5-1; D gene: NA; J gene: TRBJ2-1; clone size: NA; CDR3 protein: CASSPESSHIYNEQFF; CDR3 DNA: TGCGCCAGCAGCCCTGAGTCTTCTCATATTTACAATGAGCAGTTCTTC
V gene: TRBV9; D gene: NA; J gene: TRBJ2-2; clone size: NA; CDR3 protein: CASSRGAGELFF; CDR3 DNA: TGTGCCAGCAGCCGCGGAGCCGGGGAGCTGTTTTTT
V gene: TRBV27; D gene: NA; J gene: TRBJ2-1; clone size: NA; CDR3 protein: CASSLAGSSSYNEQFF; CDR3 DNA: TGTGCCAGCAGTTTGGCGGGGTCGAGCTCCTACAATGAGCAGTTCTTC
V gene: TRBV5-1; D gene: NA; J gene: TRBJ2-2; clone size: NA; CDR3 protein: CASSLQGPRTTGELFF; CDR3 DNA: TGCGCCAGCAGCTTACAGGGCCCGAGAACCACCGGGGAGCTGTTTTTT
V gene: TRBV11-3; D gene: NA; J gene: TRBJ2-2; clone size: NA; CDR3 protein: CASSLDRGNTGELFF; CDR3 DNA: TGTGCCAGCAGCTTAGATCGAGGAAACACCGGGGAGCTGTTTTTT
V gene: TRBV11-2; D gene: NA; J gene: TRBJ2-3; clone size: NA; CDR3 protein: CASSKYYQGGSDTQYF; CDR3 DNA: TGTGCCAGCAGCAAGTACTATCAGGGAGGTTCAGATACGCAGTATTTT
V gene: TRBV3-1/TRBV3-2; D gene: TRBD2; J gene: TRBJ2-1; clone size: NA; CDR3 protein: CASSQTGLAGGRYNEQFF; CDR3 DNA: TGTGCCAGCAGCCAGACGGGACTAGCGGGGGGGCGGTACAATGAGCAGTTCTTC
V gene: TRBV19; D gene: NA; J gene: TRBJ2-1; clone size: once; CDR3 protein: CASSMEGRDSNEQFF; CDR3 DNA: TGTGCCAGTAGTATGGAGGGCAGGGACTCCAATGAGCAGTTCTTC
V gene: TRBV27; D gene: NA; J gene: TRBJ1-6; clone size: NA; CDR3 protein: CASSLGPNFNSPLHF; CDR3 DNA: TGTGCCAGCAGTTTAGGGCCGAATTTTAATTCACCCCTCCACTTT
V gene: TRBV7-9; D gene: NA; J gene: TRBJ1-4; clone size: NA; CDR3 protein: CASSPSGARGATNEKLFF; CDR3 DNA: TGTGCCAGCAGCCCCAGCGGGGCGCGGGGGGCAACTAATGAAAAACTGTTTTTT
V gene: TRBV7-8; D gene: NA; J gene: TRBJ2-5; clone size: NA; CDR3 protein: CASSLLGGDQETQYF; CDR3 DNA: TGTGCCAGCAGCTTACTAGGGGGGGACCAAGAGACCCAGTACTTC
V gene: TRBV7-9; D gene: NA; J gene: TRBJ2-1; clone size: NA; CDR3 protein: CASSDPSASSYNEQFF; CDR3 DNA: TGTGCCAGCAGCGACCCTAGCGCAAGCTCCTACAATGAGCAGTTCTTC
V gene: TRBV18; D gene: NA; J gene: TRBJ2-5; clone size: NA; CDR3 protein: CASSPQQASQETQYF; CDR3 DNA: TGTGCCAGCTCACCTCAACAGGCTTCGCAAGAGACCCAGTACTTC
V gene: TRBV4-1; D gene: TRBD2; J gene: TRBJ2-1; clone size: NA; CDR3 protein: CASRREGTRNEQFF; CDR3 DNA: TGCGCCAGTCGGAGGGAGGGAACGAGAAATGAGCAGTTCTTC
V gene: TRBV19; D gene: TRBD2; J gene: TRBJ2-3; clone size: NA; CDR3 protein: CASSILAGGSTDTQYF; CDR3 DNA: TGTGCCAGTAGTATACTAGCGGGAGGGAGCACAGATACGCAGTATTTT
V gene: TRBV18; D gene: NA; J gene: TRBJ1-5; clone size: NA; CDR3 protein: CASSPTGQINQPQHF; CDR3 DNA: TGTGCCAGCTCACCAACAGGACAGATCAATCAGCCCCAGCATTTT
V gene: TRBV29-1; D gene: NA; J gene: TRBJ1-2; clone size: few; CDR3 protein: CSVAQPNYGYTF; CDR3 DNA: TGCAGCGTGGCACAACCTAACTATGGCTACACCTTC
V gene: TRBV2; D gene: NA; J gene: TRBJ1-1; clone size: few; CDR3 protein: CASSERRGDTEAFF; CDR3 DNA: TGTGCCAGCAGTGAAAGAAGGGGTGACACTGAAGCTTTCTTT
V gene: TRBV27; D gene: TRBD2; J gene: TRBJ2-2; clone size: NA; CDR3 protein: CASSSFGLAGKTGELFF; CDR3 DNA: TGTGCCAGCAGTTCCTTCGGACTAGCGGGGAAAACCGGGGAGCTGTTTTTT
V gene: TRBV6-4; D gene: NA; J gene: TRBJ2-4; clone size: NA; CDR3 protein: CASSDAVRSRLQYF; CDR3 DNA: TGTGCCAGCAGTGACGCTGTTAGATCGAGGCTTCAGTACTTC
V gene: TRBV5-1; D gene: TRBD2; J gene: TRBJ2-3; clone size: NA; CDR3 protein: CASSDLAGSTDTQYF; CDR3 DNA: TGCGCCAGCAGCGACCTAGCGGGGTCCACAGATACGCAGTATTTT
V gene: TRBV11-1; D gene: TRBD1; J gene: TRBJ1-3; clone size: NA; CDR3 protein: CASSFPGQGDTIYF; CDR3 DNA: TGTGCCAGCAGCTTCCCGGGACAGGGGGACACCATATATTTT
V gene: TRBV15; D gene: TRBD2; J gene: TRBJ2-7; clone size: NA; CDR3 protein: CATSSGGRDEQYF; CDR3 DNA: TGTGCCACCAGCAGCGGCGGGAGGGACGAGCAGTACTTC
V gene: TRBV4-1; D gene: NA; J gene: TRBJ1-1; clone size: once; CDR3 protein: CASSQVWQGNTEAFF; CDR3 DNA: TGCGCCAGCAGCCAAGTGTGGCAGGGGAACACTGAAGCTTTCTTT
V gene: TRBV3-1/TRBV3-2; D gene: NA; J gene: TRBJ2-3; clone size: NA; CDR3 protein: CASSQEGSFTDTQYF; CDR3 DNA: TGTGCCAGCAGCCAAGAGGGTAGCTTCACAGATACGCAGTATTTT
V gene: TRBV13; D gene: NA; J gene: TRBJ2-3; clone size: NA; CDR3 protein: CASSLLGSDTQYF; CDR3 DNA: TGTGCCAGCAGCTTGCTAGGATCAGATACGCAGTATTTT
V gene: TRBV7-7; D gene: TRBD2; J gene: TRBJ2-2; clone size: NA; CDR3 protein: CASSTKRGPNTGELFF; CDR3 DNA: TGTGCCAGCAGCACCAAGCGGGGGCCGAACACCGGGGAGCTGTTTTTT
V gene: TRBV5-1; D gene: NA; J gene: TRBJ1-1; clone size: NA; CDR3 protein: CASSLTGGGNTEAFF; CDR3 DNA: TGCGCCAGCAGCTTGACGGGGGGCGGGAACACTGAAGCTTTCTTT
V gene: TRBV5-5; D gene: NA; J gene: TRBJ2-3; clone size: NA; CDR3 protein: CASSLDRVGTDTQYF; CDR3 DNA: TGTGCCAGCAGCTTGGACAGGGTTGGCACAGATACGCAGTATTTT
V gene: TRBV4-1; D gene: TRBD2; J gene: TRBJ2-7; clone size: NA; CDR3 protein: CASSQGSGSSYEQYF; CDR3 DNA: TGCGCCAGCAGCCAAGGGAGCGGGAGCTCCTACGAGCAGTACTTC
V gene: TRBV6-1; D gene: NA; J gene: TRBJ1-2; clone size: once; CDR3 protein: CASSEGGGGGTAGYTF; CDR3 DNA: TGTGCCAGCAGTGAAGGGGGAGGGGGGGGAACTGCTGGCTACACCTTC
V gene: TRBV19; D gene: TRBD1; J gene: TRBJ1-5; clone size: NA; CDR3 protein: CASTERGIRGRQPQHF; CDR3 DNA: TGTGCCAGTACCGAAAGAGGGATCAGGGGGCGTCAGCCCCAGCATTTT
V gene: TRBV19; D gene: TRBD2; J gene: TRBJ2-1; clone size: NA; CDR3 protein: CASSKILADYNEQFF; CDR3 DNA: TGTGCCAGTAGTAAAATACTAGCGGACTACAATGAGCAGTTCTTC
V gene: TRBV27; D gene: NA; J gene: TRBJ1-1; clone size: NA; CDR3 protein: CASLGVNTEAFF; CDR3 DNA: TGTGCCAGTCTGGGAGTGAACACTGAAGCTTTCTTT
V gene: TRBV2; D gene: NA; J gene: TRBJ1-1; clone size: few; CDR3 protein: CASTGSGTEAFF; CDR3 DNA: TGTGCCAGCACAGGGTCCGGCACTGAAGCTTTCTTT
V gene: TRBV5-1; D gene: TRBD1; J gene: TRBJ1-3; clone size: NA; CDR3 protein: CASSPDRGSGNTIYF; CDR3 DNA: TGCGCCAGCAGCCCGGACAGGGGTTCTGGAAACACCATATATTTT
V gene: TRBV5-4; D gene: TRBD1; J gene: TRBJ1-2; clone size: NA; CDR3 protein: CASSFGQGRDYGYTF; CDR3 DNA: TGTGCCAGCAGCTTTGGACAGGGCAGAGACTATGGCTACACCTTC
V gene: TRBV11-2; D gene: NA; J gene: TRBJ2-1; clone size: NA; CDR3 protein: CASLLRGPGGGNEQFF; CDR3 DNA: TGTGCCAGTCTTCTGCGGGGGCCGGGCGGTGGGAATGAGCAGTTCTTC
V gene: TRBV28; D gene: NA; J gene: TRBJ1-4; clone size: NA; CDR3 protein: CASRKILTFATNEKLFF; CDR3 DNA: TGTGCCAGCAGGAAAATTTTGACATTTGCAACTAATGAAAAACTGTTTTTT
V gene: TRBV5-4; D gene: NA; J gene: TRBJ2-7; clone size: NA; CDR3 protein: CASSLGSGAYEQYF; CDR3 DNA: TGTGCCAGCAGCTTGGGCTCAGGGGCCTACGAGCAGTACTTC
V gene: TRBV18; D gene: NA; J gene: TRBJ1-1; clone size: NA; CDR3 protein: CASSPGKEAFF; CDR3 DNA: TGTGCCAGCTCACCCGGGAAGGAAGCTTTCTTT
V gene: TRBV5-6; D gene: TRBD1; J gene: TRBJ1-6; clone size: few; CDR3 protein: CASSQTGIKSPLHF; CDR3 DNA: TGTGCCAGCAGCCAGACAGGGATTAAATCACCCCTCCACTTT